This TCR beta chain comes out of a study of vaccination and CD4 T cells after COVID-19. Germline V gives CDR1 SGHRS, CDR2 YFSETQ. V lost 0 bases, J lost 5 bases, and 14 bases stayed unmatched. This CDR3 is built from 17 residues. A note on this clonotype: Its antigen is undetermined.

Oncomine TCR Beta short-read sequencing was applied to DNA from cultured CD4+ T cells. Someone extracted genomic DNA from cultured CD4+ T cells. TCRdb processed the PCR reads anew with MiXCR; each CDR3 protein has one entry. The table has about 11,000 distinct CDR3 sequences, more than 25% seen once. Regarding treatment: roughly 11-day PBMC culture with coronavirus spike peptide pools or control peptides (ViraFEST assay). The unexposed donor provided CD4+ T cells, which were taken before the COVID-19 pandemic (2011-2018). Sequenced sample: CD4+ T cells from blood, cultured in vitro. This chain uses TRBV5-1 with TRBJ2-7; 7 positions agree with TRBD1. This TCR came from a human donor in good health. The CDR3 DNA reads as TGCGCCAGCAGCTTGGGCCCTACAGGGGCTGCCCGGGACGAGCAGTACTTC. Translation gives CASSLGPTGAARDEQYF.